These 21 T cell receptor beta chains originate from one sample sequenced in a study of tumor-infiltrating lymphocytes in primary liver carcinoma. TCR beta cDNA came from roughly 550 ng total RNA, primed with a constant-region primer. For TCR beta, libraries were produced by three nested multiplex PCR rounds using slightly modified ARM-PCR. The first two PCR rounds, around 10 cycles each, used TRBV1-TRBV30 forward primers and a C-beta reverse primer. Each CDR3 protein gets one entry after TCRdb re-called the multiplex PCR reads with MiXCR. There are 300,000 to 350,000 distinct CDR3 sequences in the sample; roughly three fifths occur only once, and about 18% lies in the top ten. Both blood RNA, taken from unsorted whole blood, and germline DNA were extracted. Sequences were obtained from peripheral blood. These TCRs come from a woman between 25 and 40 years old with primary liver carcinoma and hepatitis B virus infection.

The chain has TRBV6-6 and TRBJ2-2; weak D call: TRBD2 (7 bases). CDR1 MNHNY and CDR2 SVGAGI come from the germline V gene (reference sequence). The CDR3 sequence is 17 residues long. V gave up 7 bases and J gave up 1 base, with 19 bases separating them. This chain's CDR3 is CASIPQVGGQNTGELFF. The DNA of the CDR3 is TGTGCCAGCATCCCCCAGGTGGGGGGGCAGAACACCGGGGAGCTGTTTTTT.

Worth noting for this clonotype: A read error is possible here, since a much larger clone lies one base away. The genes are TRBV6-5 and TRBJ1-5; 9 nucleotides align to TRBD1. This CDR3 comprises 14 residues. Germline CDR1 and CDR2: MNHEY and SVGAGI. Losses at the gene ends were 7 bases for V and 5 bases for J; bases not matched to a gene: 6. The CDR3 nucleotides are TGTGCCAGCACGGGACAGGGAGCAGATCAGCCCCAGCATTTT. It is translated as CASTGQGADQPQHF.

Ten or more counts support this clonotype. The V and J genes are TRBV7-8 and TRBJ2-5; D gene uncertain. Germline lookup yields CDR1 SGHVS and CDR2 FQNEAQ. Trimming stripped 2 bases from V and 11 bases from J, with 12 bases between. This CDR3 is built from 12 residues. Written as DNA, the CDR3 is TGTGCCAGCAGCTTAATGTTGGGCGATCAGTACTTC. Its translation is CASSLMLGDQYF.

The chain employs TRBV12-3 or TRBV12-4 and TRBJ2-7; possibly TRBD1 for D (6 bases). CDR3 length: 14 amino acids. The V and J ends lost 1 base and 6 bases respectively, with 13 bases between them. CDR3 nucleotides: TGTGCCAGCAGTTTAGGGGGGCCTGGGGGCGAGCAGTACTTC. Translating it yields CASSLGGPGGEQYF.

This clonotype came up many times. The chain is built from TRBV6-1 and TRBJ2-2; 11 nucleotides line up with TRBD2. Germline values: CDR1 MNHNS, CDR2 SASEGT. V lost 10 bases and J lost 1; bases outside the gene matches: 5. The CDR3 length is 15 residues. This CDR3 reads CATRLAGLNTGELFF. CDR3 in DNA: TGTGCCACCCGACTAGCGGGGCTGAACACCGGGGAGCTGTTTTTT.

This chain uses TRBV29-1 with TRBJ2-5; D is perhaps TRBD1 (6 bases). The ends were cut back, 8 bases at V and 5 bases at J, with 21 bases in the middle. The CDR3 sequence is 14 residues long. CDR1 and CDR2 from the germline V gene are SQVTM and ANQGSEA. The CDR3 reads CSISFQGRQETQYF. The CDR3 coding sequence is TGCAGCATCTCCTTCCAGGGGCGCCAGGAGACCCAGTACTTC.

Worth noting for this clonotype: This may be a read error: a much more frequent sequence differs by one nucleotide. The gene calls are TRBV6-1 and TRBJ2-5; TRBD2 matches at 8 bases. With 8 bases clipped from V and 4 bases from J, the junction kept 9 bases outside the gene matches. Germline V gives CDR1 MNHNS, CDR2 SASEGT. This CDR3 region has 14 residues. The CDR3 reads CASCFSAGVETQYF. CDR3 bases: TGTGCCAGCTGTTTTTCAGCGGGAGTAGAGACCCAGTACTTC.

V and J are TRBV6-6 and TRBJ1-1; D gene uncertain. This CDR3 has 15 amino acids. Germline V lookup: CDR1 MNHNY, CDR2 SVGAGI (reference sequence). The ends were cut back, 2 bases at V and 1 base at J, with 11 bases in the middle. The DNA for the CDR3 is TGTGCCAGCAGTTACATTGGTTTGACGAACACTGAAGCTTTCTTT. Translating it yields CASSYIGLTNTEAFF.

In its sample, this clonotype was seen many times. The chain is built from TRBV12-3 or TRBV12-4 and TRBJ1-3, with unresolved D. Between the trimmed V and J ends, which lost 3 bases and 1 base, there was a span of 16 bases. The CDR3 is made up of 17 amino acids. The CDR3 loop is CASSFGQVFLSGNTIYF. CDR3 sequence (DNA): TGTGCCAGCAGTTTTGGGCAGGTCTTCTTATCTGGAAACACCATATATTTT.

With regard to this clonotype: Its ends do not fully match the called genes, so a read error is possible. This sequence joins TRBV4-2 and TRBJ2-2, with TRBD2 identical over 10 bases. Germline CDR1 is LGHNA and CDR2 is YNFKEQ. The CDR3 runs to 17 residues. The chain's CDR3 is CARSQVWGLAYTGELFF. The DNA for the CDR3 is TGTGCCAGAAGCCAAGTATGGGGACTAGCGTACACCGGGGAGCTGTTTTTT.

This chain uses TRBV6-1 with TRBJ2-2; D not certain. The CDR3 length is 16 residues. Germline V gene lookup returns CDR1 MNHNS and CDR2 SASEGT. Deletions cut 0 bases from V and 5 bases from J, with 13 bases between. The CDR3 region has the DNA TGTGCCAGCAGTGAAGCCTCATTTCTGGCAACCGGGGAGCTGTTTTTT. It specifies CASSEASFLATGELFF.

A remark on this clonotype: It may be a read error: a sequence one base away is much more abundant. The genes are TRBV29-1 and TRBJ2-7; perhaps D is TRBD1 or TRBD2 (6 bases each). The CDR3 is 12 residues long. Per germline, CDR1 SQVTM and CDR2 ANQGSEA. V was pared by 7 bases and J by 7 bases, with 17 bases between. In DNA form, the CDR3 reads TGCAGCGCTGGCTGGGGGGCGGGGGAGCAGTACTTC. Protein product: CSAGWGAGEQYF.

The chain has TRBV5-1 and TRBJ2-1; D is undetermined. V lost 0 bases and J lost 5, with 9 bases in between. Germline CDR1 SGHRS, CDR2 YFSETQ. The CDR3 is 14 amino acids. In DNA form, the CDR3 reads TGCGCCAGCAGCTTGGTTACAGCTGACAATGAGCAGTTCTTC. Protein product: CASSLVTADNEQFF.

Concerning this clonotype: With a much larger clone just one base away, this may be a read error. DNA for the CDR3: TGCAACGTTGGGCATAGTCCCCCCTATGAGCAGTACTTC. This sequence encodes CNVGHSPPYEQYF. This chain links TRBV29-1 with TRBJ2-7; D remains unclear. The germline V gene encodes CDR1 SQVTM and CDR2 ANQGSEA. The CDR3 runs 13 residues.

This clonotype was seen only a few times. The chain uses TRBV25-1 and TRBJ2-3; D is uncertain. V was pared by 6 bases and J by 0 bases, with 4 bases between. Germline V CDR1 and CDR2: MGHDK, SYGVNS. CDR3 size: 12 residues. DNA of the CDR3: TGTGCCAGCAGACAGAGCACAGATACGCAGTATTTT. It specifies CASRQSTDTQYF.

To note about this clonotype: A junction end diverges from the germline sequence, so it may reflect a read error. The chain has TRBV12-3 or TRBV12-4 and TRBJ1-1, with 7 bases aligning to TRBD1. The CDR3 covers 16 residues. The CDR3 loop reads CASNPPGTALNTDAFF. CDR3 bases: TGTGCCAGCAATCCTCCCGGGACAGCCCTGAACACTGACGCTTTCTTT.

V gene TRBV14 combines with J gene TRBJ2-7; 11 bases map to TRBD1. CDR1 SGHDN and CDR2 FVKESK come from the germline V gene. The junction had 5 bases not matched to a gene; V was cut back by 4 bases and J by 3 bases. The CDR3 extends over 15 amino acids. The CDR3 DNA reads TGTGCCAGCAGCCGTCTGGGACAGGGGGGCTACGAGCAGTACTTC. Its translation is CASSRLGQGGYEQYF.

The gene calls are TRBV30 and TRBJ2-3, with 7 nucleotides matching TRBD1. The V and J ends lost 4 bases and 0 bases, in that order; junction bases with no gene match: 7. This CDR3 has 15 residues. The germline gives CDR1 GTSNPN, CDR2 SVGIG (reference sequence). CDR3 loop: CAWTAGGRSTDTQYF. CDR3 bases: TGTGCCTGGACTGCAGGGGGTCGGAGCACAGATACGCAGTATTTT.

A remark on this clonotype: An end of the junction differs from the germline gene, which may be a read error. The gene calls are TRBV11-2 and TRBJ1-1; D not resolved. Germline V gene sequence: CDR1 SGHAT, CDR2 FQNNGV. The CDR3 extends over 15 amino acids. The CDR3 loop reads CDSRLIRVSNTEAFF. The DNA of the CDR3 is TGTGACAGCAGATTAATTCGGGTGAGCAACACTGAAGCTTTCTTT.

This clonotype was seen more than once but under ten times. The CDR3 sequence is CASSVDPGTPEQYF. The DNA of the CDR3 is TGTGCCAGCAGCGTAGACCCGGGTACCCCCGAGCAGTACTTC. The chain combines TRBV9 with TRBJ2-7; D is unresolved. Between the trimmed V and J ends, which lost 0 bases and 6 bases, there was a span of 13 bases. The germline V gene has CDR1 SGDLS and CDR2 YYNGEE. This CDR3 has 14 residues.

As for this clonotype: Since a much larger clone is just one base distant, this may be a read error. V is TRBV6-1 and J is TRBJ1-2; 7 bases map to TRBD1. Looked up from germline, CDR1 is MNHNS and CDR2 is SASEGT. With V trimmed by 8 bases and J by 4 bases, 10 bases remained unmatched. The CDR3 has 14 amino acids. The CDR3 DNA is TGTGCCAGCGACCGGACAGGCCCGGGCTATGGCTACACCTTC. Encoded protein: CASDRTGPGYGYTF.